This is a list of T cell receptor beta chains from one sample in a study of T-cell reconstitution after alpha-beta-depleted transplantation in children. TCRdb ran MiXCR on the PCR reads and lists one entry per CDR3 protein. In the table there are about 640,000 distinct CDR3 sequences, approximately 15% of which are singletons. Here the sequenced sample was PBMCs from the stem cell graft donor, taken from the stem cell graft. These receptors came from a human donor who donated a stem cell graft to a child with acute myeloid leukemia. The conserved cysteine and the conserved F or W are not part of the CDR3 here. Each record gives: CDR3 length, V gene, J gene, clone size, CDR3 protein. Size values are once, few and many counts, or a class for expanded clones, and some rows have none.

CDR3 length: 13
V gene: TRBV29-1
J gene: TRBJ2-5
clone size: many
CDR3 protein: SVEEGGQGQETQY

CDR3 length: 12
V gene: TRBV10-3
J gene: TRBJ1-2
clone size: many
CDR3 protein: AIMPGTGDYGYT

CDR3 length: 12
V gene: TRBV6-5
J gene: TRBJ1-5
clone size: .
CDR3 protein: ASSYRGYNQPQH

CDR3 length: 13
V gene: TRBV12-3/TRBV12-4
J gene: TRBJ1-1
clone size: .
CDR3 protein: ASSFSGPGNTEAF

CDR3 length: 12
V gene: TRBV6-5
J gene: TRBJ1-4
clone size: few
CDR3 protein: ASSWTGANEKLF

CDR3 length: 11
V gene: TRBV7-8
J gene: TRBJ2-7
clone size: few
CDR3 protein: ASSSNRDYEQY

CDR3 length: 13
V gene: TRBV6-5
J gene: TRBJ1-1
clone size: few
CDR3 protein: ASSYEASGGTEAF

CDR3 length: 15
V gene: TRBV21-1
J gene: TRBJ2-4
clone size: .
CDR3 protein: ASSKAKRGRRSDIQY

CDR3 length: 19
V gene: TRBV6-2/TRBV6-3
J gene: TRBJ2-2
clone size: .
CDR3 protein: ASSYGYYRDRGGKDTGELF

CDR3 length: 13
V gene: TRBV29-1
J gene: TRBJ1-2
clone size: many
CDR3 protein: SVYGVGAPNYGYT

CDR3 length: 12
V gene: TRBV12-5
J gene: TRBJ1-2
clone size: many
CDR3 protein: ASGLGQGIYGYT

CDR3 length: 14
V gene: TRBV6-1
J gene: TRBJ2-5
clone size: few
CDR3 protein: ASSEEGRWGQETQY

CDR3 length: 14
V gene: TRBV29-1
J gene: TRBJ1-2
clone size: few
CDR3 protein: SVVAPSDRENYGYT

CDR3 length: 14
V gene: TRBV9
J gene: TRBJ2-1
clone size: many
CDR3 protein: ASSLMPGLADNEQF

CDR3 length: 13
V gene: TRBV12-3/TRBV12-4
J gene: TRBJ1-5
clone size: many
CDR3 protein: ASSLGGGEGQPQH

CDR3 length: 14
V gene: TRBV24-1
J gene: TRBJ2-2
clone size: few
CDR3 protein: ATSDPGSPRAGELF

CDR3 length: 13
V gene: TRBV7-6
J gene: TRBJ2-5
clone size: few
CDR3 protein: ASRSGTGGVKTQY

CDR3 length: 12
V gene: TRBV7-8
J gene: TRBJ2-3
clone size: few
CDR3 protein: ASSLARILDTQY

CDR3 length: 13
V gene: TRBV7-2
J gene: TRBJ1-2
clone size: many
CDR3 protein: ASSTGQLSNYGYT

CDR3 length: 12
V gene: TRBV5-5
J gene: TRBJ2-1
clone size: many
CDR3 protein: ASSLVAGDNEQF

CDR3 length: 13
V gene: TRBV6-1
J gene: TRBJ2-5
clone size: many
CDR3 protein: ASRAGDRYQETQY

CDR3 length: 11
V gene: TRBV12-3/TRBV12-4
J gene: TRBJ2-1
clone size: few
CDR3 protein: ASILFGGQQQF

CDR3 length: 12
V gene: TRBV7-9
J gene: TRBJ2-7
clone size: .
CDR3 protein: ASSPDRRAYEQY

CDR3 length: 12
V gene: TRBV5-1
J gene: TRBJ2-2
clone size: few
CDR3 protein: ASSFNRDTGELF

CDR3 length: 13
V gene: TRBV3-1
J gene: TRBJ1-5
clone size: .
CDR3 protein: ASSLGAGGSQPQH

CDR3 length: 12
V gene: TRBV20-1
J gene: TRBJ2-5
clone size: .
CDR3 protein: SACWGLHQETQY

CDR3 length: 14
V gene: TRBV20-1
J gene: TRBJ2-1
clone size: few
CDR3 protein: SASFREISSYNEQF